The rows below give T cell receptor beta chains drawn from one sample of a study of blood T cells in healthy people across ages. TCRdb processed the 5' RACE reads anew with MiXCR; each CDR3 protein has one entry. Of around 1,900,000 distinct CDR3 sequences listed, more than 35% were seen once; the top ten hold about 21%. The sequenced material came from blood. These receptors were taken from a human donor in good health. Both conserved end residues are part of each CDR3. D genes are given only for firm matches. Some rows have no size entry. The others give once, few or many, or a class for an expanded clone.

j_call clone_size d_call v_call cdr3_aa cdr3_nt
TRBJ2-7 - TRBD1 TRBV12-3/TRBV12-4 CASRSTGATYEQYF TGTGCCAGCAGGTCGACAGGGGCAACCTACGAGCAGTACTTC
TRBJ2-1 - TRBD1 TRBV19 CASTWGQEAGEQFF TGTGCCAGTACCTGGGGACAGGAGGCGGGTGAGCAGTTCTTC
TRBJ2-7 - - TRBV20-1 CSARQGLLYEQYF TGCAGTGCGAGACAGGGACTACTCTACGAGCAGTACTTC
TRBJ1-5 - - TRBV6-1 CASSEGGPVDQPQHF TGTGCCAGCAGTGAAGGGGGCCCGGTAGACCAGCCCCAGCATTTT
TRBJ2-7 - - TRBV27 CASSPMGSNEQYF TGTGCCAGCAGTCCTATGGGTTCTAACGAGCAGTACTTC
TRBJ2-3 - - TRBV7-3 CASSLNGGPGTDTQYF TGTGCCAGCAGCTTAAACGGGGGACCGGGCACAGATACGCAGTATTTT
TRBJ1-1 - - TRBV7-9 CASSLGIVRVGAEAFF TGTGCCAGCAGCTTGGGTATTGTCAGGGTGGGCGCTGAAGCTTTCTTT
TRBJ2-2 - - TRBV9 CASSVGGRVNTGELFF TGTGCCAGCAGCGTAGGCGGGCGGGTGAACACCGGGGAGCTGTTTTTT
TRBJ2-3 - TRBD1 TRBV12-3/TRBV12-4 CASSLGRARGRADTQYF TGTGCCAGCAGTTTAGGTCGAGCCAGGGGGCGAGCAGATACGCAGTATTTT
TRBJ2-4 few - TRBV2 CASSDRDRNIQYF TGTGCCAGCAGTGACAGGGACCGGAACATTCAGTACTTC
TRBJ1-2 many - TRBV20-1 CSASREANYGYTF TGCAGTGCTAGTAGGGAGGCTAACTATGGCTACACCTTC
TRBJ1-2 few - TRBV7-2 CASSPARSVYGYTF TGTGCCAGCAGCCCGGCCCGGTCCGTCTATGGCTACACCTTC
TRBJ2-7 few TRBD2 TRBV27 CASSAGTIPREQYF TGTGCCAGCAGTGCCGGGACTATCCCTCGCGAGCAGTACTTC
TRBJ2-1 - TRBD2 TRBV3-1 CASSQDLTPKLAAKYNEQFF TGTGCCAGCAGCCAAGATTTAACCCCTAAACTAGCGGCGAAATACAATGAGCAGTTCTTC
TRBJ1-2 - - TRBV10-3 CAISESQGSYTF TGTGCCATCAGTGAGTCTCAAGGGAGCTACACCTTC
TRBJ2-3 - - TRBV20-1 CSALLATDTQYF TGCAGTGCTTTGCTAGCGACAGATACGCAGTATTTT
TRBJ1-6 few - TRBV28 CATKTGTSYSPNSPLHF TGTGCCACCAAAACCGGGACCTCCTATTCGCCCAATTCACCCCTCCACTTT
TRBJ2-1 - TRBD2 TRBV2 CASKLAGNLYNEQFF TGTGCCAGCAAGTTAGCGGGCAATCTGTACAATGAGCAGTTCTTC
TRBJ1-2 - - TRBV20-1 CSANRDDGYTF TGCAGTGCTAATCGGGACGATGGCTACACCTTC
TRBJ1-6 - - TRBV20-1 CSAVGQRTYNSPLHF TGCAGTGCCGTCGGACAGCGGACCTATAATTCGCCCCTCCACTTT
TRBJ2-5 few - TRBV5-1 CASSLGRADWRYF TGCGCCAGCAGCTTGGGTAGGGCGGACTGGCGGTACTTC
TRBJ1-6 - TRBD1 TRBV28 CASTLTGANSPLHF TGTGCCAGCACCCTGACAGGGGCTAATTCACCCCTCCACTTT
TRBJ2-1 few - TRBV6-2/TRBV6-3 CASRTAFSYNEQFF TGTGCCAGCAGAACAGCATTTTCCTACAATGAGCAGTTCTTC
TRBJ1-2 - - TRBV7-9 CASSWTQGHGYTF TGTGCCAGCAGCTGGACACAGGGACATGGCTACACCTTC
TRBJ2-3 few TRBD1 TRBV25-1 CASKIQGAEDTQYF TGTGCCAGCAAAATACAGGGGGCGGAAGATACGCAGTATTTT
TRBJ1-2 once - TRBV7-2 CASNSRAPFYGYTF TGTGCCAGCAACTCCCGAGCCCCATTCTATGGCTACACCTTC
TRBJ1-1 few - TRBV10-3 CAMRIRAEANTEAFF TGTGCCATGAGAATCAGGGCAGAGGCGAACACTGAAGCTTTCTTT
TRBJ2-3 few TRBD2 TRBV7-3 CASSLKGYAGGPHTQYF TGTGCCAGCAGCCTCAAGGGCTATGCGGGGGGGCCCCATACGCAGTATTTT
TRBJ2-5 - TRBD2 TRBV3-1 CASSHLLAGGQETQYF TGTGCCAGCAGCCACCTACTAGCGGGGGGACAAGAGACCCAGTACTTC
TRBJ1-2 - - TRBV5-6 CASSQGSRGGSDGYTF TGTGCCAGCAGCCAGGGTAGCAGGGGAGGGAGTGATGGCTACACCTTC
TRBJ2-2 few TRBD2 TRBV7-2 CASSLISGGPYRAGELFF TGTGCCAGCAGCTTAATTTCGGGGGGGCCTTACCGTGCCGGGGAGCTGTTTTTT
TRBJ2-7 - - TRBV28 CASSLLRPGYEQYF TGTGCCAGCAGTTTACTCAGACCCGGCTACGAGCAGTACTTC
TRBJ2-3 few TRBD1 TRBV7-3 CASSSGTAPFTQYF TGTGCCAGCAGCTCAGGGACAGCGCCGTTTACGCAGTATTTT
TRBJ2-3 - - TRBV9 CASRGGTADTQYF TGTGCCAGCAGGGGCGGGACAGCAGATACGCAGTATTTT
TRBJ1-5 few TRBD1 TRBV6-2/TRBV6-3 CASSYLSGGDQPQHF TGTGCCAGCAGTTACCTGTCAGGGGGAGATCAGCCCCAGCATTTT
TRBJ1-2 few - TRBV6-6 CASSYPLGLGGLSYTF TGTGCCAGCAGTTACCCGCTAGGGCTCGGGGGTTTGAGCTACACCTTC
TRBJ2-5 - - TRBV7-9 CASSLHFEEETQYF TGTGCCAGCAGCTTGCACTTCGAGGAAGAGACCCAGTACTTC
TRBJ2-1 few - TRBV3-1 CASSPDPGAAYNEQFF TGTGCCAGCTCACCGGACCCCGGGGCCGCTTACAATGAGCAGTTCTTC
TRBJ2-1 - - TRBV6-6 CASSYRSVRDGFF TGTGCCAGCAGTTACCGGTCGGTGAGGGATGGGTTCTTC
TRBJ2-7 many - TRBV7-2 CASSPTTYEQYF TGTGCCAGCAGCCCAACTACCTACGAGCAGTACTTC
TRBJ1-1 few TRBD1 TRBV5-1 CASTEGQGRAEAFF TGCGCCAGCACCGAAGGACAGGGGAGGGCTGAAGCTTTCTTT
TRBJ1-5 few - TRBV5-6 CASSLEGGLGPQHF TGTGCCAGCAGCTTGGAGGGGGGTTTGGGGCCCCAGCATTTT
TRBJ2-2 - TRBD1 TRBV7-9 CASNVRGRGDGELFF TGTGCCAGCAACGTGAGGGGGCGCGGAGACGGGGAGCTGTTTTTT
TRBJ2-3 few - TRBV11-2 CASKIVIGDLDTQYF TGTGCCAGCAAGATTGTGATCGGGGACTTGGATACGCAGTATTTT
TRBJ2-1 - TRBD1 TRBV20-1 CSARSGQGNNEQFF TGCAGTGCTAGATCGGGACAGGGTAACAATGAGCAGTTCTTC
TRBJ2-2 - - TRBV3-1 CASSQNTPTLLTGELFF TGTGCCAGCAGCCAAAATACTCCGACCCTGCTCACCGGGGAGCTGTTTTTT
TRBJ2-7 few - TRBV5-1 CASSLMAGGPYEQYF TGCGCCAGCAGCTTGATGGCAGGGGGGCCCTACGAGCAGTACTTC